This is a list of T cell receptor beta chains from one sample in a study of cytotoxic CD8 clonotypes in ibrutinib-treated CLL. Sequenced by immunoSEQ multiplex PCR; TCRdb stores in-frame clones only, minus some. This table holds roughly 250,000 clones, 60% to 75% found once. The sequenced sample was PBMCs, obtained after 24 months of ibrutinib treatment. Receptor source: a human donor with chronic lymphocytic leukemia. The conserved cysteine and the conserved F or W are not part of the CDR3 here.

CDR3 protein	J gene	V gene
ASSPTEANTGELF	TRBJ2-2	TRBV5-4
ASSLGGTQQETQY	TRBJ2-5	TRBV7-7
ASSRERAEDEQY	TRBJ2-7	TRBV27
ASSLGGTGSDEQY	TRBJ2-7	TRBV7-2
ASSPRGNNEQF	TRBJ2-1	TRBV14
ASSAEMGQGTQY	TRBJ2-5	TRBV10-1
ASSVLRGGELF	TRBJ2-2	TRBV2
ASSSPGLGQF	TRBJ2-1	TRBV7-2
ASGGNEQF	TRBJ2-1	TRBV9
ASATGVGQQAF	TRBJ1-1	TRBV6-5
ASSSSSGRAGSTDTQY	TRBJ2-3	TRBV28
ASSGGQHGYT	TRBJ1-2	TRBV25-1
ASSLGGEGQPQH	TRBJ1-5	TRBV11-2
ASSQSGAELAQLAKNIQY	TRBJ2-4	TRBV23-1
ASSINTGARLAETQY	TRBJ2-5	TRBV19
ASSPGLAELYEQY	TRBJ2-7	TRBV5-6
ASRPTGLEQETQY	TRBJ2-5	TRBV28
ASSLTGLSLHYEQY	TRBJ2-7	TRBV7-2
SAREGAEAF	TRBJ1-1	TRBV20-1
ASSWGTASREQY	TRBJ2-7	TRBV5-1
ASSFFGEDNEQF	TRBJ2-1	TRBV5-1
SVGASYEQY	TRBJ2-7	TRBV29-1
ASSLEPPYEQY	TRBJ2-7	TRBV13
ASSTQRDTEAF	TRBJ1-1	TRBV6-5
ASSATGVWDEQY	TRBJ2-7	TRBV18
AWRDRGRGQDEKLF	TRBJ1-4	TRBV30
ASSFDREEQF	TRBJ2-1	TRBV7-3
ATSSSSYEQY	TRBJ2-7	TRBV10-1
AWSTRAYEQY	TRBJ2-7	TRBV30
AWSGVKNREGQF	TRBJ2-1	TRBV30
ASSVPRDTQY	TRBJ2-3	TRBV11-1
ASSVTSDQETQY	TRBJ2-5	TRBV9
ASRARGTFYGYT	TRBJ1-2	TRBV28
ASNLDPGTPPPGGYT	TRBJ1-2	TRBV5-1
ASGGQVNTEAF	TRBJ1-1	TRBV19
ASSYGSSYEQF	TRBJ2-1	TRBV6-5
ASSPGTVVSYEQY	TRBJ2-7	TRBV11-2
ASSEQGYAGELF	TRBJ2-2	TRBV25-1
ASSLKANEQF	TRBJ2-1	TRBV28
ASSSLTGPTGELF	TRBJ2-2	TRBV11-2
ASSRGQGTYEQY	TRBJ2-7	TRBV6-5
ASSFLSDTQY	TRBJ2-3	TRBV7-9
ASSNLAGGPGEQF	TRBJ2-1	TRBV5-1
ASRDRATSYEQY	TRBJ2-7	TRBV19
ASSSYTDTQY	TRBJ2-3	TRBV7-8
SDGKRQF	TRBJ2-1	TRBV20-1
ASSESSGRALTDTQY	TRBJ2-3	TRBV28
ASSLGIFTDTQY	TRBJ2-3	TRBV5-6
ASSLLGPAETQY	TRBJ2-5	TRBV7-3
ASSYGPGHEQY	TRBJ2-7	TRBV6-5
SVSVAGANTGELF	TRBJ2-2	TRBV29-1
ASSLSGNQPQH	TRBJ1-5	TRBV5-1
ASSGSGSLEQF	TRBJ2-1	TRBV6-5
ASSTLGSRTGELF	TRBJ2-2	TRBV19
ASSSQGNTEAF	TRBJ1-1	TRBV27
ASSTGQAAYEQY	TRBJ2-7	TRBV27
ASSYFGEIQF	TRBJ2-1	TRBV6-5
ASSFRGGEGEKLF	TRBJ1-4	TRBV9
ASSLGSSSYEQY	TRBJ2-7	TRBV27
AWSVTGYGYT	TRBJ1-2	TRBV30